This is a list of T cell receptor beta chains from one sample in a study of cytomegalovirus exposure and HLA in healthy donors. This table comes from immunoSEQ multiplex PCR, and its TCRdb copy is limited to in-frame clones, with some not included. The table has 160,000 or so clones, more than 75% seen once; the top ten hold around 3%. Input material: PBMCs. These receptor sequences come from a young man in good health and CMV-seronegative. CDR3s include the opening cysteine and the closing phenylalanine or tryptophan. D genes are given only for firm matches. Clone size is given for some rows only: seen once, a few or many times, or a class if the clone is expanded.

>TRBD1|once|TRBJ1-4|TRBV6-1
TGTGCCAGCAGCCAGACAGGGGGCGATGAAAAACTGTTTTTT
CASSQTGGDEKLFF
>NA|NA|TRBJ1-3|TRBV5-1
TGCGCCAGCAGCTTGGACTATCGGTCTCTATATTTT
CASSLDYRSLYF
>NA|NA|TRBJ2-2|TRBV23-1
TGCGCCAGCAGTCCAGTCGCCCACACCGGGGAGCTGTTTTTT
CASSPVAHTGELFF
>NA|NA|TRBJ2-7|TRBV6-6
TGTGCCAGCAGCTTCTCCTACGAGCAGTACTTC
CASSFSYEQYF
>NA|NA|TRBJ2-7|TRBV10-3
TGTGCCATCAGGGACAGAGAGGTGGGCTACGAGCAGTACTTC
CAIRDREVGYEQYF
>TRBD1|once|TRBJ1-4|TRBV10-2
TGCGCCAGCAGTAAAGACTGGACAGGAGTTAATGAAAAACTGTTTTTT
CASSKDWTGVNEKLFF
>TRBD1|NA|TRBJ2-5|TRBV27
TGTGCCAGCAGTCACCGGGACAGAGAGGAGACCCAGTACTTC
CASSHRDREETQYF
>NA|once|TRBJ1-2|TRBV7-9
TGTGCCAGCAGAGACAGGACTTATGGCTACACCTTC
CASRDRTYGYTF
>NA|NA|TRBJ2-3|TRBV7-2
TGTGCCAGCAGCGGGTATCTAGAAGATACGCAGTATTTT
CASSGYLEDTQYF
>NA|NA|TRBJ1-1|TRBV5-6
TGTGCCAGCAGCCTTGGACAGACCACTGAAGCTTTCTTT
CASSLGQTTEAFF
>NA|once|TRBJ1-1|TRBV27
TGTGCCAGCAGTCCCACAAAGAACACTGAAGCTTTCTTT
CASSPTKNTEAFF
>NA|NA|TRBJ2-2|TRBV6-5
TGTGCCAGCAGTTTAACCTACACAGGGACCACCGGGGAGCTGTTTTTT
CASSLTYTGTTGELFF
>TRBD2|NA|TRBJ2-1|TRBV5-4
TGTGCCAGCAGCTTGGCCGAACTAGCGGGAAAGCAGTTCTTC
CASSLAELAGKQFF
>TRBD2|NA|TRBJ2-3|TRBV5-1
TGCGCCAGCAGCCCGGAACGGGGGGATCGACTAGATACGCAGTATTTT
CASSPERGDRLDTQYF
>NA|NA|TRBJ2-2|TRBV5-1
TGCGCCAGCAGCTTGGGGCTAGCTAACACCGGGGAGCTGTTTTTT
CASSLGLANTGELFF
>NA|NA|TRBJ2-2|TRBV7-7
TGTGCTAGCAGCCCGAGGGAATCAACCGGGGAGCTGTTTTTT
CASSPRESTGELFF
>TRBD2|NA|TRBJ2-1|TRBV4-1
TGCGCCAGCAGCCGGGGACTAGACAATGAGCAGTTCTTC
CASSRGLDNEQFF
>TRBD2|NA|TRBJ2-5|TRBV11-2
TGTGCCAGCAGCTTAAGGGAGGGGACCCAGTACTTC
CASSLREGTQYF
>NA|NA|TRBJ2-6|TRBV2
TGTGCCAGCAGCTCAGGGGCTGGGGCCAACGTCCTGACTTTC
CASSSGAGANVLTF
>TRBD1|NA|TRBJ1-2|TRBV5-1
TGCGCCAGCAGTACGGACAGGGGGCACAGCTACACCTTC
CASSTDRGHSYTF
>NA|once|TRBJ2-7|TRBV7-9
TGTGCCAGCAGTTATGAGACACAAGTCTCTTACGAGCAGTACTTC
CASSYETQVSYEQYF
>TRBD2|NA|TRBJ2-2|TRBV7-6
TGTGCCAGCAGCAACGCAATAGCGGGAGTCACCGGGGAGCTGTTTTTT
CASSNAIAGVTGELFF
>NA|NA|TRBJ2-1|TRBV5-4
TGTGCCAGCAGCTTGGGGACTGGATCCTACAATGAGCAGTTCTTC
CASSLGTGSYNEQFF
>TRBD2|NA|TRBJ2-1|TRBV5-1
TGCGCCAGCAGCCTCGGGGGGGCCGGTGAGCAGTTCTTC
CASSLGGAGEQFF
>NA|NA|TRBJ1-5|TRBV6-6
TGTGCCATCCGCGCCCCCGGGACTTCGGGAAATCAGCCCCAGCATTTT
CAIRAPGTSGNQPQHF
>NA|NA|TRBJ2-3|TRBV6-4
TGTGCCAGCAGTGAGGGTGGCGGGGGCCACACAGATACGCAGTATTTT
CASSEGGGGHTDTQYF
>NA|NA|TRBJ2-1|TRBV5-1
TGCGCCAGCAGCTTTCCGAATGGGAGCTCCTACAATGAGCAGTTCTTC
CASSFPNGSSYNEQFF
>TRBD2|NA|TRBJ2-6|TRBV5-1
TGCGCCAGCAGCCCGGACGGGGGGTCAGCTGGGGCCAACGTCCTGACTTTC
CASSPDGGSAGANVLTF
>TRBD1|NA|TRBJ2-1|TRBV2
TGTGCCAGCACCTCGCCAGGGGGCGCGGGTGAGCAGTTCTTC
CASTSPGGAGEQFF